This T cell receptor (beta chain) was documented in a study of T cell responses to AZD1222 COVID-19 vaccine. The trim removed 4 bases at V and 6 bases at J, leaving 5 bases unmatched. Germline V gene data show CDR1 as LNHDA and CDR2 as SQIVND (reference sequence). The CDR3 spans 15 residues. A note on this clone: Its matching antigen is unknown.

TCRdb's table, derived via immunoSEQ multiplex PCR, lists solely in-frame clones and lacks some. The table records 100,000 to 150,000 clones, approximately 90% of them present only once. Study-wide results and caveats: A reported finding is that nearly half of spike-specific TCRs target unmutated variant regions. No repertoire was sampled before or during the peak T cell response, only after it.

The sample in question was peripheral blood, obtained on day 0 of AZD1222 vaccination. The TCR sequence derives from an adult in good health. The genes are TRBV19 and TRBJ2-2; 10 nucleotides agree with TRBD2. The CDR3 nucleotides are TGTGCCAGTAGTAGAGATGGGACTAGCGCCGGGGAGCTGTTTTTT. Protein product: CASSRDGTSAGELFF.